This T cell receptor (beta chain) derives from a study of preoperative IRX-2 immunotherapy in early breast cancer. Treatment noted: preoperative locoregional IRX-2 cytokine immunotherapy. Germline V gives CDR1 ENHRY, CDR2 SYGVKD. After removal of 2 bases from V and 8 bases from J, the junction contained 8 bases not matched to a gene. This CDR3 is 14 amino acids long. Assay: immunoSEQ multiplex PCR; the TCRdb copy retains only in-frame clones and omits some. The sample has 35,000 to 40,000 clones, roughly four fifths seen once. The sequencing used lymph node tissue, collected after IRX-2 immunotherapy. The chain recombines TRBV10-3 with TRBJ1-2, with 7 bases identical to TRBD1. The TCR comes from a human donor with breast cancer. CDR3 protein: CAISEAKGAGGYTF. CDR3 nucleotide sequence: TGTGCCATCAGTGAGGCGAAGGGGGCTGGCGGCTACACCTTC.